Listed here are 18 T cell receptor beta chains from one sample, sequenced in a study of metastatic and nonmetastatic thyroid tumors. Ahead of thyroid surgery, no patient had received treatment of any kind. TCRdb reassembled clones from the PCR reads with MiXCR. This repertoire shows around 46,000 clones, approximately 20% found once; its top ten account for around 3.8%. Sequenced input: blood. The receptor set was obtained from a male donor with papillary thyroid cancer or a benign thyroid nodule (not recorded which). Some clones in this sample may be carry-over from other donors' samples.

The chain uses TRBV6-5 and TRBJ1-5, with D unresolved. Trimming stripped 0 bases from V and 3 bases from J, with 12 bases between. CDR1 and CDR2 from the germline V gene are MNHEY and SVGAGI. This CDR3 contains 16 residues. The CDR3 loop reads CASSYSFTANNQPQHF. Written as DNA, the CDR3 is TGTGCCAGCAGTTACTCTTTCACAGCAAACAATCAGCCCCAGCATTTT.

This clone was seen at least ten times. This chain joins TRBV3-1 and TRBJ1-6; D may be TRBD1 (5 bases). Looked up from germline, CDR1 is LGHDT and CDR2 is YNNKEL (reference sequence). CDR3 size: 12 residues. Trimming pared 3 bases from V and 9 bases from J, leaving 6 bases between. CDR3 coding DNA: TGTGCCAGCAGCCAGGGACCTTCACCCCTCCACTTT. The encoded protein is CASSQGPSPLHF. Variable domain in full (rest from reference TRBV3-1 and TRBJ1-6): DTAVSQTPKYLVTQMGNDKSIKCEQNLGHDTMYWYKQDSKKFLKIMFSYNNKELIINETVPNRFSPKSPDKAHLNLHINSLELGDSAVYFCASSQGPSPLHFGNGTRLTVT.

At least ten counts were recorded for this clone. V and J are TRBV4-1 and TRBJ1-5; D remains unclear. The CDR3 spans 13 residues. The V and J ends lost 3 bases and 6 bases respectively, with 9 bases between them. In germline, CDR1 is MGHRA, CDR2 YSYEKL. Here the CDR3 reads CASSQRVGQPQHF. Written as DNA, the CDR3 is TGCGCCAGCAGCCAGAGGGTCGGTCAGCCCCAGCATTTT.

This clone was recorded at least ten times. The V call is TRBV20-1, the J call TRBJ1-2, with TRBD1 matching over 7 bases. The CDR3 contains 15 residues. Germline CDR1 is DFQATT and CDR2 is SNEGSKA (reference sequence). V shed 6 bases and J 5 bases; nucleotides not matched to a gene: 15. The CDR3 DNA follows: TGCAGTGCAGAGCGCCAGACAGGGTCGGGGTATGGCTACACCTTC. This codes for CSAERQTGSGYGYTF.

The sample holds many counts of this clone. The rearrangement links TRBV11-3 to TRBJ1-3; D not certain. Germline V gives CDR1 SGHNT, CDR2 YENEEA. V shed 3 bases and J shed 3 bases, with 6 bases lying between them. The CDR3 has 13 residues. The DNA of the CDR3 is TGTGCCAGCAGCTTCGCGGATGGAAACACCATATATTTT. This translates into CASSFADGNTIYF. The variable domain in full, with the rest retrieved from reference TRBV11-3 and TRBJ1-3, is EAGVVQSPRYKIIEKKQPVAFWCNPISGHNTLYWYLQNLGQGPELLIRYENEEAVDDSQLPKDRFSAERLKGVDSTLKIQPAELGDSAVYLCASSFADGNTIYFGEGSWLTVV.

The chain links TRBV28 to TRBJ2-2; D unresolved. Germline V CDR1 and CDR2: MDHEN, SYDVKM. This CDR3 region has 15 residues. Trimming left V 2 bases short and J 4 bases short, with 11 bases between. The CDR3 coding sequence is TGTGCCAGCAGTTTACCAAGACTCGGCACCGGGGAGCTGTTTTTT. Translated, it gives CASSLPRLGTGELFF.

This clone was seen at least ten times. The rearrangement uses TRBV2 and TRBJ2-7, with a possible D match to TRBD2 (6 bases). This CDR3 contains 15 residues. Per the germline V gene, CDR1 is SNHLY and CDR2 is FYNNEI. Trimming removed 3 bases from V and 5 bases from J, with 17 bases in between. The chain's CDR3 is CASSDGSGRPHEQYF. The CDR3 DNA reads as TGTGCCAGCAGTGATGGTTCCGGGAGACCCCACGAGCAGTACTTC.

The chain joins TRBV3-1 to TRBJ2-1, with 9 bases matching TRBD2. After removal of 1 base from V and 10 bases from J, the junction contained 8 bases not matched to a gene. This CDR3 spans 15 amino acids. In germline, CDR1 is LGHDT, CDR2 YNNKEL (reference sequence). This CDR3 reads CASSQASGGPREQFF. CDR3 bases: TGTGCCAGCAGCCAAGCCAGCGGGGGGCCCAGGGAGCAGTTCTTC.

A few counts support this clone. Since a much larger clone is just one base distant, this may be a read error. The rearrangement joins TRBV6-1 to TRBJ1-2, with D possibly being TRBD1 (5 bases). The germline gives CDR1 MNHNS, CDR2 SASEGT. The CDR3 contains 15 residues. The V end lost 3 bases, the J end lost 4 bases, and 15 bases lay between the germline ends. The DNA for the CDR3 is TGTGCCAGCAGTGAGGGGGAAGGGAGAGGCTATGGCTACACCTTC. It is translated as CASSEGEGRGYGYTF.

This clone was detected many times. The chain joins TRBV4-1 to TRBJ2-7; possible D gene TRBD1, 5 bases. Between the trimmed V and J ends, which lost 1 base and 2 bases, there was a span of 21 bases. Germline V gives CDR1 MGHRA, CDR2 YSYEKL. This CDR3 region has 18 residues. The CDR3: CASSQAPQMVGVAYEQYF. The CDR3 DNA is TGCGCCAGCAGCCAAGCCCCTCAAATGGTAGGGGTTGCCTACGAGCAGTACTTC.

This clone was recorded many times. V gene TRBV5-6 combines with J gene TRBJ2-1, with D unclear. The CDR3 is 13 amino acids. Trimming removed 2 bases at V and 6 bases at J, with 9 bases between. Germline-derived CDR1 and CDR2 are SGHDT and YYEEEE. The CDR3, as DNA: TGTGCCAGCAGCTTTGGAGCCGTCAATGAGCAGTTCTTC. Translating it yields CASSFGAVNEQFF.

The CDR3 bases are TGTGCCATCATGGGACATATCTCGACCTACGAGCAGTACTTC. This encodes CAIMGHISTYEQYF. V usage is TRBV28 and J usage is TRBJ2-7; tentatively, D is TRBD1 (6 bases). Trimming pared 10 bases from V and 2 bases from J, leaving 18 bases between. The CDR3 length is 14 residues. CDR1 is MDHEN and CDR2 is SYDVKM in the germline V gene.

This clone was counted only a few times. The chain couples TRBV27 to TRBJ2-2; 9 bases map to TRBD1. The CDR3 length is 16 residues. V lost 5 bases to trimming and J lost 5 bases; unmatched junction nucleotides: 9. Germline V gives CDR1 MNHEY, CDR2 SMNVEV (reference sequence). In nucleotides, the CDR3 is TGTGCCAGCAGTCGTCTACAGGGGGCTAAGACCGGGGAGCTGTTTTTT. Translating it yields CASSRLQGAKTGELFF.

The sample holds many counts of this clone. This same CDR3 is encoded by further DNA sequences in the sample. V is TRBV6-1 and J is TRBJ2-7; 7 bases are a match to TRBD1. The ends lost 5 bases at V and 6 bases at J; junction bases unmatched: 7. Germline lookup yields CDR1 MNHNS and CDR2 SASEGT. This CDR3 has 13 amino acids. CDR3 sequence reads: CASSIQGWGEQYF. The CDR3 region has the DNA TGTGCCAGCAGTATACAGGGGTGGGGCGAGCAGTACTTC.

This clone has more than one count but fewer than ten. This chain joins TRBV11-1 and TRBJ2-1, with TRBD1 as a possible D gene (6 bases). CDR3 length: 18 amino acids. Per the germline V gene, CDR1 is SGHAT and CDR2 is FQDESV (reference sequence). V lost 5 bases to trimming and J lost 0 bases, with 20 bases between them. The CDR3 DNA reads TGTGCCAGCAGCCGTGCCCTGCTGGGGGCGGACTCCTACAATGAGCAGTTCTTC. This encodes CASSRALLGADSYNEQFF.

This clone was seen ten or more times. The V gene is TRBV7-9, the J gene TRBJ1-4; D not resolved. V was trimmed by 5 bases and J by 3 bases, leaving 7 bases between them. This CDR3 is 13 amino acids long. The germline V gene has CDR1 SEHNR and CDR2 FQNEAQ (reference sequence). Written as DNA, the CDR3 is TGTGCCAGCAGCGTGAAGGCTAATGAAAAACTGTTTTTT. It encodes CASSVKANEKLFF.

This clone was counted once. V gene TRBV5-1 combines with J gene TRBJ2-3; 10 nucleotides match TRBD2. After removal of 7 bases from V and 6 bases from J, the junction contained 5 bases not matched to a gene. Germline-derived CDR1 and CDR2 are SGHRS and YFSETQ. This CDR3 contains 13 residues. The chain's CDR3 is CASSSGRLDTQYF. In DNA, the CDR3 is TGCGCCAGCTCTAGCGGGAGACTTGATACGCAGTATTTT.

This clone showed up many times. The chain has TRBV5-6 and TRBJ2-7; perhaps TRBD2 as D (6 bases). Germline V gene sequence: CDR1 SGHDT, CDR2 YYEEEE. V lost 0 bases and J 3 bases, leaving 10 bases between the germline ends. The CDR3 has 14 amino acids. The CDR3: CASSLGGDFYEQYF. The CDR3 coding sequence is TGTGCCAGCAGCTTGGGAGGGGACTTCTACGAGCAGTACTTC.